Listed here are 11 T cell receptor beta chains from one sample, sequenced in a study of T cells in Graves' hyperthyroidism and ophthalmopathy. It was RNA transcripts that yielded the amplified TCR beta CDR3 regions. With the HTBI primer set, the TCR CDR3 went through a first round of RT-PCR. MiXCR, applied by TCRdb to the multiplex PCR reads, yields one record per CDR3 protein. The data hold about 350,000 distinct CDR3 sequences, with 18% observed a single time. Material: blood. These receptors all stem from a middle-aged woman with Graves' ophthalmopathy.

This clonotype was found a few times. This chain joins TRBV2 and TRBJ1-1; maybe TRBD1 (5 bases). Trimming took off 4 bases at V and 1 base at J, with 16 bases between the two ends. This CDR3 has 16 residues. The germline V gene encodes CDR1 SNHLY and CDR2 FYNNEI. CDR3 protein: CASSVDTAFPNTEAFF. CDR3 bases: TGTGCCAGCAGTGTGGACACAGCTTTCCCGAACACTGAAGCTTTCTTT.

This clonotype was seen a few times. V and J are TRBV19 and TRBJ2-4, with 11 positions matching TRBD1. Germline V lookup: CDR1 LNHDA, CDR2 SQIVND (reference sequence). V shed 5 bases and J 1 base; nucleotides not matched to a gene: 4. The CDR3 spans 16 residues. CDR3 nucleotides: TGTGCCAGTAGTGGGACAGGGGGTCGGGCCAAAAACATTCAGTACTTC. It specifies CASSGTGGRAKNIQYF.

This clonotype was detected many times. The chain carries TRBV11-2 and TRBJ2-1; no firm D call. The CDR3 runs 11 residues. Trimming cost V 5 bases and J 7 bases, with 6 bases left between them. From germline, CDR1 is SGHAT and CDR2 FQNNGV. The CDR3 loop is CASSTANEQFF. The CDR3 DNA is TGTGCCAGCAGCACGGCTAATGAGCAGTTCTTC. Together with reference TRBV11-2 and TRBJ2-1, the CDR3 gives the full variable domain: EAGVAQSPRYKIIEKRQSVAFWCNPISGHATLYWYQQILGQGPKLLIQFQNNGVVDDSQLPKDRFSAERLKGVDSTLKIQPAKLEDSAVYLCASSTANEQFFGPGTRLTVL.

Remarks on this clonotype: This may be a read error: a much more frequent sequence differs by one nucleotide. This chain joins TRBV11-2 and TRBJ2-7; TRBD2 matches at 7 bases. CDR3 length: 16 residues. Germline CDR1 reads SGHAT; CDR2 reads FQNNGV. As DNA, the CDR3 is TGTGCCATCAGCCCTCGACTAGCACTGAGCTCCTACGAGCAGTACTTC. It codes for CAISPRLALSSYEQYF.

At least ten counts were recorded for this clonotype. J is TRBJ2-7 and V is TRBV6-1; D possibly corresponds to TRBD2 (6 bases). Trimming cost V 3 bases and J 3 bases, with 15 bases left between them. Germline V gene data show CDR1 as MNHNS and CDR2 as SASEGT. This CDR3 is 15 amino acids long. DNA for the CDR3: TGTGCCAGCAGTGATACGGGGGAGGTGATCTACGAGCAGTACTTC. Its protein product is CASSDTGEVIYEQYF.

This clonotype was counted many times. The chain employs TRBV2 and TRBJ2-2; 7 nucleotides align to TRBD2. After removal of 5 bases from V and 6 bases from J, the junction contained 6 bases not matched to a gene. The CDR3 has 14 amino acids. Germline values: CDR1 SNHLY, CDR2 FYNNEI. The CDR3 sequence is CASSPRTSAGELFF. The CDR3 nucleotides are TGTGCCAGCAGTCCAAGGACTAGTGCCGGGGAGCTGTTTTTT.

This clonotype has ten or more counts. V and J are TRBV5-1 and TRBJ1-2; D is undetermined. The CDR3 contains 14 residues. Between the trimmed V and J ends, which lost 0 bases and 3 bases, there was a span of 9 bases. Germline CDR1 SGHRS, CDR2 YFSETQ. The CDR3 DNA reads TGCGCCAGCAGCTTGGATCCAGGTGACTATGGCTACACCTTC. Its protein is CASSLDPGDYGYTF.

This clonotype was seen at least ten times. The chain has TRBV20-1 and TRBJ2-7, with 8 bases aligning to TRBD2. J was trimmed by 2 bases and V by 3 bases; bases with no gene match: 3. CDR1 is DFQATT, CDR2 SNEGSKA, per germline (reference sequence). The CDR3 spans 13 residues. CDR3 loop: CSASGGDAYEQYF. CDR3 sequence (DNA): TGCAGTGCTAGCGGGGGGGATGCCTACGAGCAGTACTTC.

The sample holds a few counts of this clonotype. The CDR3 reads CASYKTGDLAGGQETQYF. DNA of the CDR3: TGTGCCAGCTATAAAACAGGGGATCTAGCGGGAGGACAAGAGACCCAGTACTTC. This chain links TRBV28 with TRBJ2-5; TRBD2 aligns across 11 bases. With V trimmed by 8 bases and J by 2 bases, 16 bases remained unmatched. Germline loops: CDR1 MDHEN, CDR2 SYDVKM. The CDR3 has 18 amino acids. Filled out from reference TRBV28 and TRBJ2-5, the complete variable domain reads DVKVTQSSRYLVKRTGEKVFLECVQDMDHENMFWYRQDPGLGLRLIYFSYDVKMKEKGDIPEGYSVSREKKERFSLILESASTNQTSMYLCASYKTGDLAGGQETQYFGPGTRLLVL.

This clonotype was detected ten times or more. The J gene is TRBJ2-7, the V gene TRBV6-1; 10 bases are shared with TRBD2. Losses at the gene ends were 10 bases for V and 1 base for J; bases not matched to a gene: 10. Germline values: CDR1 MNHNS, CDR2 SASEGT. The CDR3 runs to 15 residues. The chain's CDR3 is CAIGEAGGASYEQYF. The DNA of the CDR3 is TGTGCCATCGGGGAAGCGGGAGGGGCATCCTACGAGCAGTACTTC.

This clonotype was counted ten times or more. This chain connects TRBV19 to TRBJ2-2, with D uncertain. V lost 3 bases to trimming and J lost 0 bases, with 5 bases between them. The CDR3 is 14 amino acids. Germline-derived CDR1 and CDR2 are LNHDA and SQIVND (reference sequence). Written as DNA, the CDR3 is TGTGCCAGTAGTATCCGGACGAACACCGGGGAGCTGTTTTTT. Amino acids: CASSIRTNTGELFF.